The 25 T cell receptor beta chains given below trace back to one sample, sequenced in a study of beta chain features in type 1 diabetes. Expressed TCRB transcripts were sequenced because the entire RNA isolate underwent reverse transcription. Only in-frame clones appear in the TCRdb table, and some are missing; sequencing was by immunoSEQ multiplex PCR. The sample consists of roughly 610,000 clones, around a sixth of them appearing once. The specimen was naive CD4+ T cells from blood. These receptor sequences come from a young man in good health.

This clone was observed a handful of times. The V gene is TRBV25-1, the J gene TRBJ1-4; perhaps TRBD1 as D (5 bases). The CDR3 is 15 residues long. Germline V CDR1 and CDR2: MGHDK, SYGVNS. The V end lost 2 bases, the J end lost 5 bases, and 12 bases lay between the germline ends. The CDR3 reads CASSEKTAPNEKLFF. The CDR3 nucleotides read TGTGCCAGCAGTGAAAAGACAGCACCAAATGAAAAACTGTTTTTT.

There are a few counts of this clone. V usage is TRBV19 and J usage is TRBJ2-3; D remains unclear. CDR3 length equals 14 residues. The germline V gene has CDR1 LNHDA and CDR2 SQIVND (reference sequence). The ends were cut back, 7 bases at V and 8 bases at J, with 19 bases in the middle. The CDR3, as DNA: TGTGCCAGTATTCCGACCCCAGGTTTGGGTACGCAGTATTTT. It codes for CASIPTPGLGTQYF. Filled out from reference TRBV19 and TRBJ2-3, the complete variable domain reads DGGITQSPKYLFRKEGQNVTLSCEQNLNHDAMYWYRQDPGQGLRLIYYSQIVNDFQKGDIAEGYSVSREKKESFPLTVTSAQKNPTAFYLCASIPTPGLGTQYFGPGTRLTVL.

This chain uses TRBV5-1 with TRBJ2-6, with D unclear. Germline CDR1 and CDR2: SGHRS and YFSETQ. The CDR3 covers 15 residues. With 2 bases removed from V and 1 base from J, the gap between germline ends came to 7 bases. The CDR3: CASSLQWSGANVLTF. In DNA, the CDR3 is TGCGCCAGCAGCTTACAGTGGTCTGGGGCCAACGTCCTGACTTTC. Based on the CDR3 plus reference TRBV5-1 and TRBJ2-6, the full variable domain is KAGVTQTPRYLIKTRGQQVTLSCSPISGHRSVSWYQQTPGQGLQFLFEYFSETQRNKGNFPGRFSGRQFSNSRSEMNVSTLELGDSALYLCASSLQWSGANVLTFGAGSRLTVL.

This clone was recorded a few times. This same CDR3 is encoded by further DNA sequences in the sample. The V call is TRBV20-1, the J call TRBJ2-1; the D is unclear. This CDR3 comprises 9 residues. Trimming took 3 bases from V and 10 from J, leaving 4 bases between them. Germline-derived CDR1 and CDR2 are DFQATT and SNEGSKA (reference sequence). This CDR3 is CSAREEQFF. Written as DNA, the CDR3 is TGCAGTGCTAGGGAAGAGCAGTTCTTC.

This clone was detected only a few times. The CDR3 here is CAISGDFNQPQHF. The CDR3 nucleotides read TGTGCCATCAGTGGGGACTTTAATCAGCCCCAGCATTTT. The chain combines TRBV10-3 with TRBJ1-5; maybe TRBD1 (5 bases). The CDR3 runs 13 residues. Deletions cut 4 bases from V and 4 bases from J, with 8 bases between. Germline V gene data show CDR1 as ENHRY and CDR2 as SYGVKD.

The chain uses TRBV28 and TRBJ2-1, with a weak D call TRBD1 (5 bases). The CDR3 is 12 amino acids. Germline CDR1 is MDHEN and CDR2 is SYDVKM. V dropped 3 bases and J dropped 8 bases, with 8 bases sitting between them. CDR3 in amino acids: CASSLPGHEQFF. In DNA, the CDR3 is TGTGCCAGCAGTTTGCCAGGGCATGAGCAGTTCTTC.

The rearrangement links TRBV6-4 to TRBJ1-2, with 9 bases aligning to TRBD1. Unmatched junction bases numbered 4, after V lost 4 bases and J lost 4 bases. The CDR3 runs to 14 residues. Per germline, CDR1 MRHNA and CDR2 SNTAGT. CDR3 in DNA: TGTGCCAGCAGTGTGAGACAGGGGGGCTATGGCTACACCTTC. This gives the protein CASSVRQGGYGYTF.

The chain uses TRBV10-3 and TRBJ2-7; D is undetermined. CDR3 length: 14 amino acids. The V gene's germline CDR1 is ENHRY and CDR2 SYGVKD. Deletions cut 5 bases from V and 3 bases from J, with 14 bases between. CDR3 sequence reads: CAISIQQQLYEQYF. The CDR3 DNA sequence: TGTGCCATCAGTATCCAGCAGCAACTCTACGAGCAGTACTTC.

This clone was observed a few times. The CDR3 DNA follows: TGTGCCAGCAGCGTAGGGTCTAGCGGGCGTTCCTACAATGAGCAGTTCTTC. This codes for CASSVGSSGRSYNEQFF. The chain couples TRBV9 to TRBJ2-1, with 8 bases identical to TRBD2. CDR1 and CDR2 (germline): SGDLS, YYNGEE. This CDR3 comprises 17 residues. V was clipped by 0 bases and J by 1 base; unmatched bases: 6.

A few counts support this clone. This chain joins TRBV9 and TRBJ1-6, with D uncertain. Germline assignment: CDR1 SGDLS and CDR2 YYNGEE. The V and J ends lost 0 bases and 10 bases respectively, with 8 bases between them. The CDR3 extends over 13 amino acids. This chain's CDR3 is CASSVVPSSPLHF. CDR3 bases: TGTGCCAGCAGCGTAGTCCCAAGCTCACCCCTCCACTTT.

This sequence joins TRBV29-1 and TRBJ1-5, with 7 bases that match TRBD1. J was trimmed by 5 bases and V by 7 bases; bases with no gene match: 11. The CDR3 runs to 14 residues. CDR1 and CDR2 (germline): SQVTM, ANQGSEA. The CDR3 bases are TGCAGCGGGCGACAGGGCCCTCAAGATCAGCCCCAGCATTTT. Protein sequence: CSGRQGPQDQPQHF.

The V gene is TRBV5-4, the J gene TRBJ2-1; D gene uncertain. CDR3 size: 12 residues. Trimming stripped 1 base from V and 4 bases from J, with 3 bases between. The germline V gene encodes CDR1 SGHNT and CDR2 YYREEE (reference sequence). This CDR3 reads CASSLRYNEQFF. CDR3 nucleotide sequence: TGTGCCAGCAGCTTGCGATACAATGAGCAGTTCTTC.

Only a few counts were recorded for this clone. The chain employs TRBV7-2 and TRBJ1-1; D is uncertain. The CDR3 contains 14 residues. Trimming cost V 1 base and J 1 base, with 7 bases left between them. CDR1 and CDR2 from the germline V gene are SGHTA and FQGNSA. This CDR3 reads CASSLGNRNTEAFF. The CDR3 DNA reads as TGTGCCAGCAGCTTAGGGAACAGGAACACTGAAGCTTTCTTT.

V is TRBV9 and J is TRBJ2-2; no clear D. V was pared by 0 bases and J by 6 bases, with 9 bases between. CDR3 length: 14 amino acids. The V gene's germline CDR1 is SGDLS and CDR2 YYNGEE. CDR3 sequence reads: CASSVVLEAGELFF. For the CDR3, the DNA is TGTGCCAGCAGCGTAGTATTAGAAGCCGGGGAGCTGTTTTTT.

The chain couples TRBV15 to TRBJ2-7; 8 positions match TRBD2. Germline V gives CDR1 LNHNV, CDR2 YYDKDF (reference sequence). The length of the CDR3 is 14 residues. The trim removed 5 bases at V and 5 bases at J, leaving 8 bases unmatched. The CDR3 DNA reads as TGTGCCACCAGCGCCACTAGCGGAGTCCACGAGCAGTACTTC. This gives the protein CATSATSGVHEQYF.

This clone was seen a single time. The chain has TRBV5-1 and TRBJ1-2; perhaps TRBD1 as D (6 bases). CDR1 is SGHRS and CDR2 is YFSETQ in the germline V gene. The CDR3 runs to 15 residues. V lost 4 bases to trimming and J lost 4 bases, with 17 bases between them. The CDR3 DNA follows: TGCGCCAGCAGCACGTCCGGGACACCTCCCTATGGCTACACCTTC. Translating it yields CASSTSGTPPYGYTF.

The V and J genes are TRBV7-6 and TRBJ1-3, with 7 nucleotides matching TRBD1. From germline, CDR1 is SGHVS and CDR2 FNYEAQ. The CDR3 runs 15 residues. The V segment lost 5 bases and the J segment 0 bases; nucleotides outside the gene matches: 4. In DNA, the CDR3 is TGTGCCAGCAGCGAGAGGGACAGCTCTGGAAACACCATATATTTT. Its protein is CASSERDSSGNTIYF.

The J gene is TRBJ2-5, the V gene TRBV5-1; unclear D gene. V lost 1 base and J lost 3, with 10 bases in between. Per the germline V gene, CDR1 is SGHRS and CDR2 is YFSETQ. The CDR3 totals 14 residues. CDR3 coding DNA: TGCGCCAGCAGCTTGAGTTTTGGAGAAGAGACCCAGTACTTC. As protein: CASSLSFGEETQYF.

V and J are TRBV5-6 and TRBJ2-6; 7 positions match TRBD1. V lost 3 bases to trimming and J lost 2 bases; unmatched junction nucleotides: 5. The CDR3 runs 16 residues. Germline V gives CDR1 SGHDT, CDR2 YYEEEE. CDR3 protein: CASSWAGTAGANVLTF. CDR3 coding DNA: TGTGCCAGCAGCTGGGCCGGGACAGCTGGGGCCAACGTCCTGACTTTC.

The chain carries TRBV7-8 and TRBJ2-1; no clear D gene. V was trimmed by 1 base and J by 12 bases, leaving 16 bases between them. The CDR3 is made up of 14 amino acids. CDR1 and CDR2 (germline): SGHVS, FQNEAQ. The CDR3 sequence: CASSLVPSTQWQFF. In nucleotides, the CDR3 is TGTGCCAGCAGCTTAGTCCCCTCGACACAGTGGCAGTTCTTC. The full variable domain, with the rest looked up from reference TRBV7-8 and TRBJ2-1, is GAGVSQSPRYKVAKRGQDVALRCDPISGHVSLFWYQQALGQGPEFLTYFQNEAQLDKSGLPSDRFFAERPEGSVSTLKIQRTQQEDSAVYLCASSLVPSTQWQFFGPGTRLTVL.

The gene calls are TRBV7-9 and TRBJ1-1; the D gene is possibly TRBD1 (6 bases). The CDR3 length is 17 residues. V lost 5 bases, J lost 4 bases, and 23 bases lay in between. Looked up from germline, CDR1 is SEHNR and CDR2 is FQNEAQ (reference sequence). This chain's CDR3 is CASSPSALGARITEAFF. For the CDR3, the DNA is TGTGCCAGCAGCCCATCCGCCTTGGGGGCGAGGATCACTGAAGCTTTCTTT. Filled out from reference TRBV7-9 and TRBJ1-1, the complete variable domain reads DTGVSQNPRHKITKRGQNVTFRCDPISEHNRLYWYRQTLGQGPEFLTYFQNEAQLEKSRLLSDRFSAERPKGSFSTLEIQRTEQGDSAMYLCASSPSALGARITEAFFGQGTRLTVV.

This clone was seen more than once but under ten times. The chain recombines TRBV5-8 with TRBJ1-4; 7 nucleotides match TRBD1. The CDR3 runs to 16 residues. CDR1 is SGHTS and CDR2 is YDEGEE in the germline V gene. J gave up 2 bases and V 5 bases, and 9 bases lay outside the gene matches. This chain's CDR3 is CASSSDRDPTNEKLFF. CDR3 bases: TGTGCCAGCAGTTCTGACAGGGATCCCACTAATGAAAAACTGTTTTTT.

This CDR3 is CASSVGQSYEQYF. CDR3 sequence (DNA): TGTGCCAGCAGCGTAGGACAGTCCTACGAGCAGTACTTC. The chain links TRBV9 to TRBJ2-7; D is possibly TRBD1 (5 bases). In germline, CDR1 is SGDLS, CDR2 YYNGEE. CDR3 size: 13 residues. V was shortened by 0 bases and J by 1 base, with 5 bases between the two germline ends.

The sample holds a few counts of this clone. The chain is built from TRBV25-1 and TRBJ1-4, with D perhaps matching TRBD1 (5 bases). The CDR3 consists of 17 residues. With 4 bases removed from V and 2 bases from J, the gap between germline ends came to 17 bases. Germline CDR1 is MGHDK and CDR2 is SYGVNS. CDR3 in amino acids: CASSGRDPRRTNEKLFF. The CDR3 coding sequence is TGTGCCAGCAGTGGACGGGACCCTAGGCGCACTAATGAAAAACTGTTTTTT.

There are a few counts of this clone. The J gene is TRBJ2-5, the V gene TRBV9, with D perhaps matching TRBD1 (5 bases). The J call may not be correct, given that the DNA end is closer to TRBJ2-7. The CDR3 runs to 14 residues. CDR1 is SGDLS, CDR2 YYNGEE, per germline. The CDR3 reads CASSPLGLAYEQYF. The CDR3 nucleotides are TGTGCCAGCAGCCCCCTGGGGCTAGCCTACGAGCAGTACTTC.